The 30 T cell receptor beta chains presented below share a single source sample, sequenced in a study of T-cell memory formation after mild COVID-19. MiXCR, run by TCRdb on the 5' RACE reads, gives a single entry per CDR3 protein. The data show about half a million distinct CDR3 sequences, around a sixth seen once. The specimen was PBMCs or a T cell subset sorted from them (not recorded which). Every receptor here comes from an adult woman who had mild COVID-19 (a few samples of this study predate the infection). Cell type and time point are not known.

V is TRBV5-1 and J is TRBJ2-1; 9 bases are a match to TRBD2. The ends lost 6 bases at V and 4 bases at J; junction bases unmatched: 8. Germline lookup yields CDR1 SGHRS and CDR2 YFSETQ. This CDR3 is 15 amino acids long. The CDR3 spells CASKGAGGLYNEQFF. DNA for the CDR3: TGCGCCAGCAAGGGAGCGGGGGGACTTTACAATGAGCAGTTCTTC. Filled out from reference TRBV5-1 and TRBJ2-1, the complete variable domain reads KAGVTQTPRYLIKTRGQQVTLSCSPISGHRSVSWYQQTPGQGLQFLFEYFSETQRNKGNFPGRFSGRQFSNSRSEMNVSTLELGDSALYLCASKGAGGLYNEQFFGPGTRLTVL.

The J gene is TRBJ2-1, the V gene TRBV7-6, with 10 bases matching TRBD2. The ends lost 4 bases at V and 8 bases at J; junction bases unmatched: 17. This CDR3 spans 18 amino acids. From germline, CDR1 is SGHVS and CDR2 FNYEAQ. In DNA form, the CDR3 reads TGTGCCAGCAGCTCCCAGCCACCCCCTAGCGGGGGTAGGGATGAGCAGTTCTTC. Amino acid sequence: CASSSQPPPSGGRDEQFF.

The chain employs TRBV24-1 and TRBJ2-1; D ambiguous. The CDR3 totals 13 residues. Germline lookup yields CDR1 KGHDR and CDR2 SFDVKD. Trimming shortened V by 4 bases and J by 3 bases, and 6 bases separated the two germline ends. CDR3 in amino acids: CATSDSHYNEQFF. The DNA of the CDR3 is TGTGCCACCAGTGACTCGCACTACAATGAGCAGTTCTTC.

This clonotype was recorded at least ten times. This chain joins TRBV12-3 or TRBV12-4 and TRBJ1-3; D perhaps matches TRBD1 (5 bases). The length of the CDR3 is 15 residues. The V end lost 7 bases, the J end lost 3 bases, and 16 bases lay between the germline ends. DNA of the CDR3: TGTGCCAGCAACCCCGGGACTTCCCGTGGAAACACCATATATTTT. Its translation is CASNPGTSRGNTIYF.

This chain links TRBV20-1 with TRBJ2-1; TRBD2 aligns across 11 bases. The CDR3 has 16 residues. Germline trimming cut 0 bases from V and 3 bases from J; bases unmatched to any gene: 4. Looked up from germline, CDR1 is DFQATT and CDR2 is SNEGSKA (reference sequence). CDR3 amino acids: CSARDQGLADYNEQFF. DNA of the CDR3: TGCAGTGCTAGAGACCAGGGACTAGCGGACTACAATGAGCAGTTCTTC.

This clonotype was seen many times. The chain has TRBV11-2 and TRBJ2-1; D possibly matches TRBD1 or TRBD2 (5 bases each). The germline gives CDR1 SGHAT, CDR2 FQNNGV. Trimming removed 6 bases from V and 14 bases from J, with 23 bases in between. The CDR3 contains 14 residues. DNA of the CDR3: TGTGCCAGCAGACTTGCTGCAGGGAGTCAAGTCGAGTTCTTC. Its protein is CASRLAAGSQVEFF.

This clonotype appeared a few times. The chain combines TRBV3-1 with TRBJ2-5; 8 bases map to TRBD2. V gave up 0 bases and J gave up 4 bases; unmatched junction bases: 19. This CDR3 has 20 residues. Germline V CDR1 and CDR2: LGHDT, YNNKEL (reference sequence). This chain's CDR3 is CASSQDLGRGGIGNRETQYF. For the CDR3, the DNA is TGTGCCAGCAGCCAAGATTTGGGCCGGGGGGGAATAGGGAACAGAGAGACCCAGTACTTC.

V and J are TRBV25-1 and TRBJ2-1; TRBD1 aligns across 8 bases. The CDR3 totals 16 residues. With 7 bases clipped from V and 4 bases from J, the junction kept 12 bases outside the gene matches. Germline loops: CDR1 MGHDK, CDR2 SYGVNS. CDR3 DNA sequence: TGTGCCAGCACCTCAAAAGGGCAGGGGGCTTACAATGAGCAGTTCTTC. It specifies CASTSKGQGAYNEQFF. Complete variable domain (other parts from reference TRBV25-1 and TRBJ2-1): EADIYQTPRYLVIGTGKKITLECSQTMGHDKMYWYQQDPGMELHLIHYSYGVNSTEKGDLSSESTVSRIRTEHFPLTLESARPSHTSQYLCASTSKGQGAYNEQFFGPGTRLTVL.

The gene calls are TRBV6-5 and TRBJ2-7, with 8 bases matching TRBD1. Per germline, CDR1 MNHEY and CDR2 SVGAGI. The CDR3 sequence is 16 residues long. The junction had 8 bases not matched to a gene; V was cut back by 0 bases and J by 4 bases. The CDR3 reads CASSYSSGQGRYEQYF. CDR3 bases: TGTGCCAGCAGTTACTCATCTGGACAGGGCCGGTACGAGCAGTACTTC.

This clonotype came up a few times. This chain joins TRBV15 and TRBJ2-7; 10 nucleotides match TRBD2. The CDR3 is 14 residues long. With V trimmed by 6 bases and J by 4 bases, 6 bases remained unmatched. Germline assignment: CDR1 LNHNV and CDR2 YYDKDF (reference sequence). CDR3 in amino acids: CATSWGLAMYEQYF. The DNA of the CDR3 is TGTGCCACCAGTTGGGGACTAGCGATGTACGAGCAGTACTTC.

This clonotype has more than one count but fewer than ten. This chain links TRBV6-5 with TRBJ2-5, with 8 bases identical to TRBD1. Germline CDR1 MNHEY, CDR2 SVGAGI. The length of the CDR3 is 15 residues. Trimming removed 10 bases from V and 4 bases from J; junction bases left unmatched: 14. The CDR3 DNA is TGTGCCACCAGCCTCACAGGGGGATACGGAGAGACCCAGTACTTC. Its translation: CATSLTGGYGETQYF.

This clonotype turned up a few times. The chain has TRBV5-1 and TRBJ1-5; 8 bases line up with TRBD1. Looked up from germline, CDR1 is SGHRS and CDR2 is YFSETQ. This CDR3 is built from 14 residues. V was clipped by 5 bases and J by 6 bases; unmatched bases: 7. In nucleotides, the CDR3 is TGCGCCAGCAGACCGGACAGGGATGGTCAGCCCCAGCATTTT. Translating gives CASRPDRDGQPQHF.

The rearrangement links TRBV6-5 to TRBJ2-3, with D possibly TRBD2 on 6 matching bases. The V gene lost 2 bases and the J gene lost 3 bases, with 15 bases spanning the gap. The CDR3 has 16 residues. Germline V gives CDR1 MNHEY, CDR2 SVGAGI. The CDR3: CASSYREPPLTDTQYF. DNA of the CDR3: TGTGCCAGCAGTTACCGGGAGCCACCTTTGACAGATACGCAGTATTTT.

The V gene is TRBV5-5, the J gene TRBJ2-1; D unresolved. The CDR3 runs to 12 residues. V lost 4 bases and J lost 7, with 9 bases in between. Germline CDR1 SGHKS, CDR2 YYEKEE (reference sequence). CDR3 DNA: TGTGCCAGCAGCGGGATAGGGAATGAGCAGTTCTTC. Translated: CASSGIGNEQFF.

The rearrangement joins TRBV6-2 or TRBV6-3 to TRBJ2-1, with 8 nucleotides matching TRBD2. With V trimmed by 4 bases and J by 7 bases, 12 bases remained unmatched. CDR3 length: 16 residues. In germline, CDR1 is MNHEY, CDR2 SVGEGT. Written as DNA, the CDR3 is TGTGCCAGCAGTTCCCCTTCGGGTAGCGGGAAAAATGAGCAGTTCTTC. It codes for CASSSPSGSGKNEQFF.

The chain links TRBV10-3 to TRBJ1-6; 9 bases line up with TRBD1. The V and J ends lost 0 bases and 11 bases, in that order; junction bases with no gene match: 2. Germline V lookup: CDR1 ENHRY, CDR2 SYGVKD. This CDR3 spans 14 amino acids. The CDR3 sequence: CAISESTGGPPLHF. CDR3 coding DNA: TGTGCCATCAGTGAGTCGACAGGGGGACCACCCCTCCACTTT.

This chain links TRBV28 with TRBJ2-5; 8 bases are shared with TRBD1. CDR3 length equals 15 residues. CDR1 and CDR2 from the germline V gene are MDHEN and SYDVKM. Trimming cost V 6 bases and J 4 bases; bases outside gene matches: 10. CDR3 sequence: CASRTDRGRGETQYF. The CDR3 coding sequence is TGTGCCAGCAGGACCGACAGGGGAAGAGGAGAGACCCAGTACTTC.

The rearrangement uses TRBV19 and TRBJ1-1, with no clear D. V dropped 1 base and J dropped 1 base, with 4 bases sitting between them. CDR3 length: 13 residues. The germline CDR1 and CDR2 sequences are LNHDA and SQIVND (reference sequence). The CDR3 is CASSIGENTEAFF. The DNA of the CDR3 is TGTGCCAGTAGTATAGGGGAGAACACTGAAGCTTTCTTT. The complete variable domain, with remaining parts taken from reference TRBV19 and TRBJ1-1, reads DGGITQSPKYLFRKEGQNVTLSCEQNLNHDAMYWYRQDPGQGLRLIYYSQIVNDFQKGDIAEGYSVSREKKESFPLTVTSAQKNPTAFYLCASSIGENTEAFFGQGTRLTVV.

This clonotype appeared a few times. The genes are TRBV20-1 and TRBJ1-4; possibly TRBD1 for D (5 bases). The germline V gene encodes CDR1 DFQATT and CDR2 SNEGSKA (reference sequence). V lost 1 base and J lost 8, with 14 bases in between. The length of the CDR3 is 14 residues. The CDR3 protein is CSARGYGGGEKLFF. Written as DNA, the CDR3 is TGCAGTGCTAGAGGCTACGGGGGAGGAGAAAAACTGTTTTTT.

The table lists this clonotype with a few counts. The V and J genes are TRBV7-6 and TRBJ1-2, with D perhaps TRBD1 (6 bases). The V and J ends lost 2 bases and 2 bases respectively, with 12 bases between them. The CDR3 is 15 amino acids. Looked up from germline, CDR1 is SGHVS and CDR2 is FNYEAQ. CDR3 sequence (DNA): TGTGCCAGCAGCTTAAACCCCACAGGGAACTATGGCTACACCTTC. It translates to CASSLNPTGNYGYTF.

The chain has TRBV7-6 and TRBJ1-4; D possibly corresponds to TRBD1 (5 bases). CDR1 and CDR2 from the germline V gene are SGHVS and FNYEAQ. The CDR3 extends over 11 amino acids. V lost 11 bases and J 7 bases, leaving 11 bases between the germline ends. The CDR3 loop is CACRDGEKLFF. The CDR3 bases are TGTGCCTGCCGGGACGGTGAAAAACTGTTTTTT.

The rearrangement links TRBV5-1 to TRBJ1-2, with D possibly TRBD1 on 6 matching bases. Between the trimmed V and J ends, which lost 4 bases and 4 bases, there was a span of 14 bases. CDR1 and CDR2 from the germline V gene are SGHRS and YFSETQ. This CDR3 has 14 residues. The DNA of the CDR3 is TGCGCCAGCAGCCCCCTAGGGGGGAGCTATGGCTACACCTTC. It yields the protein CASSPLGGSYGYTF.

The chain uses TRBV9 and TRBJ2-5, with 8 bases identical to TRBD1. The ends lost 0 bases at V and 0 bases at J; junction bases unmatched: 10. The germline CDR1 and CDR2 sequences are SGDLS and YYNGEE. This CDR3 contains 18 residues. The CDR3 DNA reads as TGTGCCAGCAGCGTAGTAGGGGGTGGGACAGGCAACCAAGAGACCCAGTACTTC. Protein product: CASSVVGGGTGNQETQYF.

The J gene is TRBJ2-7, the V gene TRBV4-3; D ambiguous. Germline assignment: CDR1 LGHNA and CDR2 YSLEER. V was shortened by 1 base and J by 3 bases, with 10 bases between the two germline ends. The CDR3 sequence is 14 residues long. CDR3 in amino acids: CASSQGTSVYEQYF. CDR3 bases: TGCGCCAGCAGCCAAGGGACCTCCGTCTACGAGCAGTACTTC.

In this sample, this clonotype turned up many times. The rearrangement links TRBV5-1 to TRBJ2-5; no reliable D call. V dropped 1 base and J dropped 1 base, with 8 bases sitting between them. The CDR3 covers 14 residues. Germline V gene lookup returns CDR1 SGHRS and CDR2 YFSETQ. Written as DNA, the CDR3 is TGCGCCAGCAGCTTGCATGCAGGCCAAGAGACCCAGTACTTC. Translated, it gives CASSLHAGQETQYF.

The chain joins TRBV7-9 to TRBJ1-3; TRBD1 might be the D (5 bases). The germline CDR1 and CDR2 sequences are SEHNR and FQNEAQ (reference sequence). The V end lost 2 bases, the J end lost 4 bases, and 9 bases lay between the germline ends. The CDR3 runs 14 residues. CDR3: CASSLRDSGNTIYF. For the CDR3, the DNA is TGTGCCAGCAGCTTAAGGGACTCGGGAAACACCATATATTTT.

The chain couples TRBV4-2 to TRBJ2-1; TRBD2 aligns across 8 bases. CDR3 size: 17 residues. Germline V gene lookup returns CDR1 LGHNA and CDR2 YNFKEQ. The V and J ends lost 0 bases and 5 bases, in that order; junction bases with no gene match: 9. CDR3 DNA sequence: TGTGCCAGCAGCCAAGAGCTAGCGGGTCGTGGAGACAATGAGCAGTTCTTC. Its protein product is CASSQELAGRGDNEQFF.

This chain connects TRBV5-1 to TRBJ2-5; D might be TRBD1 (6 bases). This CDR3 has 14 amino acids. Germline V gene sequence: CDR1 SGHRS, CDR2 YFSETQ. V was shortened by 1 base and J by 5 bases, with 12 bases between the two germline ends. CDR3 nucleotides: TGCGCCAGCAGCTTGATAGCCAGGGGCGAGACCCAGTACTTC. Its translation is CASSLIARGETQYF.

The gene calls are TRBV29-1 and TRBJ2-1; TRBD2 matches at 14 bases. The CDR3 has 18 residues. Germline CDR1 SQVTM, CDR2 ANQGSEA. J lost 2 bases, V lost 7 bases, and 13 bases had no gene match. This CDR3 reads CSAGPGTSGRGPYNEQFF. CDR3 nucleotides: TGCAGCGCTGGGCCCGGGACTAGCGGGAGAGGGCCCTACAATGAGCAGTTCTTC.

The chain joins TRBV6-2 or TRBV6-3 to TRBJ1-6, with D uncertain. Trimming stripped 6 bases from V and 15 bases from J, with 12 bases between. Looked up from germline, CDR1 is MNHEY and CDR2 is SVGEGT. The CDR3 length is 11 residues. The CDR3 DNA reads as TGTGCCAGCAGAGAGACCGGGATCCTCCACTTT. Amino acid sequence: CASRETGILHF.